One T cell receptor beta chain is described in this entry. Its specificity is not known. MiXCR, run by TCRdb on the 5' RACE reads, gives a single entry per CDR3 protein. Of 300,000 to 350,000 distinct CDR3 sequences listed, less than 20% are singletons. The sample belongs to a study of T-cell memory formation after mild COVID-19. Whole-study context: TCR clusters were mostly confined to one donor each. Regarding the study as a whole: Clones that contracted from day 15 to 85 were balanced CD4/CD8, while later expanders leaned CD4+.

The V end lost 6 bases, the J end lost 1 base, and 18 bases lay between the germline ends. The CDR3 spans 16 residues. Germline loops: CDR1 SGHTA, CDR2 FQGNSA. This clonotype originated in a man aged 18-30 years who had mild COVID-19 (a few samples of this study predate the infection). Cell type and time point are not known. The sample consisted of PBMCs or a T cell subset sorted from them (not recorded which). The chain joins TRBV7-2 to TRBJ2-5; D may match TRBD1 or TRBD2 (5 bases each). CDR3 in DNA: TGTGCCAGCAGGGGATCCCGAGGGGAAGCCCAAGAGACCCAGTACTTC. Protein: CASRGSRGEAQETQYF. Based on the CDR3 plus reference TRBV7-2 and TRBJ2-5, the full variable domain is GAGVSQSPSNKVTEKGKDVELRCDPISGHTALYWYRQSLGQGLEFLIYFQGNSAPDKSGLPSDRFSAERTGGSVSTLTIQRTQQEDSAVYLCASRGSRGEAQETQYFGPGTRLLVL.